The clone carrying this T cell receptor beta chain was seen at least ten times. Its target is unknown. The length of the CDR3 is 18 residues. After template switching added a universal primer site, the resulting cDNA carried unique molecular identifiers. TCRdb ran MiXCR on the 5' RACE reads and lists one entry per CDR3 protein. The data show about 390,000 distinct CDR3 sequences, with approximately 10% seen just once and approximately 8.9% held by the top ten. The sample originates from a study of identical twins. Whole-study results and caveats: Twins shared beta out-of-frame sequences in excess, but this excess was weaker. Within cord blood, abundant beta clonotypes carried fewer insertions, but memory repertoires showed no such trend. In monozygotic twins, models underestimated the sharing of out-of-frame TCR alpha.

The TCR was taken from a woman in her 50s in good health. The V call is TRBV21-1, the J call TRBJ2-5; TRBD1 is taken as the D call from the table, unchecked against the DNA. TRBV21-1 is assigned pseudogene status. Sequencing was performed on naive T cells sorted from blood. The CDR3 region is CASSKFSQGAPIQETQYF. The DNA of the CDR3 is TGTGCCAGCAGCAAATTTTCGCAGGGGGCTCCAATCCAAGAGACCCAGTACTTC.